The 23 T cell receptor beta chains below come from one sample, sequenced in a study of shared clonotypes between healthy human individuals. Generated by immunoSEQ multiplex PCR, the TCRdb table keeps only in-frame clones and is missing some. The sample lists about a million clones, 70% to 80% occurring once. The sample was memory CD4+ T cells sorted from blood. Subset noted: CD45RA-negative fraction. The receptors stem from a man younger than 35 in good health.

This CDR3 is CAISGTGRDIQYF. The DNA of the CDR3 is TGTGCCATCAGTGGGACAGGGAGAGACATTCAGTACTTC. The chain couples TRBV10-3 to TRBJ2-4; 8 bases align to TRBD1. In germline, CDR1 is ENHRY, CDR2 SYGVKD. V was clipped by 4 bases and J by 8 bases; unmatched bases: 4. The CDR3 extends over 13 amino acids.

The gene calls are TRBV5-4 and TRBJ2-1; D is ambiguous. CDR1 is SGHNT, CDR2 YYREEE, per germline (reference sequence). V lost 2 bases, J lost 2 bases, and 11 bases lay in between. The CDR3 totals 15 residues. The CDR3 nucleotides read TGTGCCAGCAGCTTAAGCCATGCGGCCTACAATGAGCAGTTCTTC. This gives the protein CASSLSHAAYNEQFF.

The CDR3 nucleotides are TGTGCCAGCACCCCCTTGGGATCGCGGGGCCAAGAGACCCAGTACTTC. This codes for CASTPLGSRGQETQYF. This rearrangement joins TRBV2 to TRBJ2-5, with a possible D match to TRBD2 (6 bases). V was clipped by 7 bases and J by 1 base, with 19 bases between them. The CDR3 has 16 residues. CDR1 and CDR2 from the germline V gene are SNHLY and FYNNEI.

CDR3 nucleotides: TGTGCCAGCAGCTTGGTCCAACAGGATGAAGTGTACTTC. Translated, it gives CASSLVQQDEVYF. The V call is TRBV5-4, the J call TRBJ2-7, with D maybe TRBD1 (5 bases). The germline V gene encodes CDR1 SGHNT and CDR2 YYREEE (reference sequence). V was cut by 0 bases and J by 12 bases, with 16 bases left in between. This CDR3 has 13 residues.

This clone was seen a few times. The chain links TRBV6-6 to TRBJ1-5; D gene unclear. Germline V lookup: CDR1 MNHNY, CDR2 SVGAGI (reference sequence). There are 14 residues in the CDR3. V was shortened by 2 bases and J by 3 bases, with 8 bases between the two germline ends. The CDR3 sequence: CASSYPAPNQPQHF. Written as DNA, the CDR3 is TGTGCCAGCAGTTACCCCGCGCCCAATCAGCCCCAGCATTTT.

This rearrangement joins TRBV6-1 to TRBJ1-1; D might be TRBD1 (6 bases). CDR1 is MNHNS and CDR2 is SASEGT in the germline V gene. The length of the CDR3 is 14 residues. Deletions cut 0 bases from V and 8 bases from J, with 13 bases between. The DNA for the CDR3 is TGTGCCAGCAGTGAAGCTGGGGGGCAGAGGGAAGCTTTCTTT. Protein: CASSEAGGQREAFF.

This clone was found a few times. J is TRBJ2-2 and V is TRBV28; possibly TRBD1 for D (5 bases). Trimming took off 5 bases at V and 7 bases at J, with 17 bases between the two ends. The length of the CDR3 is 15 residues. CDR1 is MDHEN, CDR2 SYDVKM, per germline. The CDR3 nucleotides read TGTGCCAGCAGTATAAGACTCGTAGGGGTCGGGGAGCTGTTTTTT. It codes for CASSIRLVGVGELFF.

This clone has only one observation. The rearrangement uses TRBV5-1 and TRBJ2-5, with TRBD1 matching over 7 bases. Germline assignment: CDR1 SGHRS and CDR2 YFSETQ. V lost 4 bases to trimming and J lost 2 bases; unmatched junction nucleotides: 5. The CDR3 is 14 residues long. CDR3 sequence (DNA): TGCGCCAGCAGCCAGGGACAGACACAAGAGACCCAGTACTTC. Translated: CASSQGQTQETQYF.

The chain recombines TRBV10-3 with TRBJ2-2, with TRBD2 matching 10 bases. Per germline, CDR1 ENHRY and CDR2 SYGVKD. Germline trimming cut 4 bases from V and 4 bases from J; bases unmatched to any gene: 12. The CDR3 is made up of 18 amino acids. CDR3 in amino acids: CAISVGSGRMSVTGELFF. CDR3 DNA sequence: TGTGCCATCAGTGTTGGTAGCGGGAGGATGAGCGTCACCGGGGAGCTGTTTTTT.

In DNA, the CDR3 is TGTGCCAGCAGATGGTCGGGCACCGGGGAGCTGTTTTTT. Translating gives CASRWSGTGELFF. The chain employs TRBV2 and TRBJ2-2, with unresolved D. The germline CDR1 and CDR2 sequences are SNHLY and FYNNEI. The ends were cut back, 6 bases at V and 4 bases at J, with 9 bases in the middle. CDR3 length: 13 residues. Full variable domain (missing parts from reference TRBV2 and TRBJ2-2): EPEVTQTPSHQVTQMGQEVILRCVPISNHLYFYWYRQILGQKVEFLVSFYNNEISEKSEIFDDQFSVERPDGSNFTLKIRSTKLEDSAMYFCASRWSGTGELFFGEGSRLTVL.

This clone occurred a few times. The sample contains more than one DNA sequence encoding this CDR3. The rearrangement uses TRBV28 and TRBJ1-4; 11 positions match TRBD1. Germline CDR1 and CDR2: MDHEN and SYDVKM. With 5 bases clipped from V and 7 bases from J, the junction kept 3 bases outside the gene matches. This CDR3 comprises 14 residues. CDR3 nucleotides: TGTGCCAGCAGTCTCGGGACAGGGGGTGAAAAACTGTTTTTT. As protein: CASSLGTGGEKLFF.

The rearrangement uses TRBV7-2 and TRBJ2-3, with 10 bases identical to TRBD2. Germline CDR1 and CDR2: SGHTA and FQGNSA. With 6 bases clipped from V and 7 bases from J, the junction kept 7 bases outside the gene matches. The CDR3 runs to 14 residues. As DNA, the CDR3 is TGTGCCAGCAGTTCCCTAGCGGGGGCCCATACGCAGTATTTT. It codes for CASSSLAGAHTQYF. Based on the CDR3 plus reference TRBV7-2 and TRBJ2-3, the full variable domain is GAGVSQSPSNKVTEKGKDVELRCDPISGHTALYWYRQSLGQGLEFLIYFQGNSAPDKSGLPSDRFSAERTGGSVSTLTIQRTQQEDSAVYLCASSSLAGAHTQYFGPGTRLTVL.

This clone was seen more than once but under ten times. V usage is TRBV5-1 and J usage is TRBJ1-6; 7 nucleotides match TRBD1. Germline CDR1 is SGHRS and CDR2 is YFSETQ. CDR3 size: 16 residues. The junction had 10 bases not matched to a gene; V was cut back by 0 bases and J by 10 bases. DNA for the CDR3: TGCGCCAGCAGCTTGGCCGGAGGGGGCGCGCCCTCACCCCTCCACTTT. Residues: CASSLAGGGAPSPLHF. Using reference TRBV5-1 and TRBJ1-6 for the parts outside the CDR3, the full variable domain is KAGVTQTPRYLIKTRGQQVTLSCSPISGHRSVSWYQQTPGQGLQFLFEYFSETQRNKGNFPGRFSGRQFSNSRSEMNVSTLELGDSALYLCASSLAGGGAPSPLHFGNGTRLTVT.

This clone showed up many times. The chain carries TRBV5-4 and TRBJ2-7; 11 nucleotides line up with TRBD2. Germline V gene sequence: CDR1 SGHNT, CDR2 YYREEE (reference sequence). The V and J ends lost 0 bases and 0 bases, in that order; junction bases with no gene match: 2. This CDR3 comprises 16 residues. The CDR3 loop is CASSLGLAGNSYEQYF. CDR3 nucleotides: TGTGCCAGCAGCTTGGGACTAGCGGGAAACTCCTACGAGCAGTACTTC.

The chain links TRBV6-5 to TRBJ2-4; D ambiguous. Germline V gene lookup returns CDR1 MNHEY and CDR2 SVGAGI. The CDR3 extends over 14 amino acids. The V gene lost 3 bases and the J gene lost 4 bases, with 10 bases spanning the gap. The DNA of the CDR3 is TGTGCCAGCAGTTATCGAGGAGATAAAAACATTCAGTACTTC. Translating it yields CASSYRGDKNIQYF.

This rearrangement joins TRBV6-6 to TRBJ1-4; weak D call: TRBD1 (5 bases). This CDR3 is 14 amino acids long. The V gene's germline CDR1 is MNHNY and CDR2 SVGAGI (reference sequence). With 7 bases removed from V and 0 bases from J, the gap between germline ends came to 9 bases. The CDR3 DNA sequence: TGTGCCAGCATTTCAGGGACAACTAATGAAAAACTGTTTTTT. Protein: CASISGTTNEKLFF.

The chain carries TRBV11-3 and TRBJ2-2; TRBD1 might be the D (5 bases). Germline loops: CDR1 SGHNT, CDR2 YENEEA. The CDR3 is made up of 13 amino acids. V shed 4 bases and J shed 4 bases, with 7 bases lying between them. CDR3 loop: CASSSGFTGELFF. DNA of the CDR3: TGTGCCAGCAGCTCAGGGTTCACCGGGGAGCTGTTTTTT.

The chain links TRBV28 to TRBJ1-1; 10 nucleotides match TRBD1. The germline V gene encodes CDR1 MDHEN and CDR2 SYDVKM. The CDR3 loop spans 13 amino acids. J gave up 11 bases and V 2 bases, and 5 bases lay outside the gene matches. The CDR3 spells CASSLPRQGAAFF. The CDR3 DNA sequence: TGTGCCAGCAGTTTACCCCGACAGGGGGCGGCTTTCTTT.

As regards this clone: A much larger clone lies a single base off, so this may be a read error. This chain joins TRBV5-5 and TRBJ2-3; no firm D call. Trimming removed 2 bases at V and 0 bases at J, with 7 bases between. The CDR3 totals 14 residues. Germline lookup yields CDR1 SGHKS and CDR2 YYEKEE (reference sequence). In DNA, the CDR3 is TGTGCCAGCAGCTTCGGTGGTAGCACAGATACGCAGTATTTT. The encoded protein is CASSFGGSTDTQYF. Complete variable domain (other parts from reference TRBV5-5 and TRBJ2-3): DAGVTQSPTHLIKTRGQQVTLRCSPISGHKSVSWYQQVLGQGPQFIFQYYEKEERGRGNFPDRFSARQFPNYSSELNVNALLLGDSALYLCASSFGGSTDTQYFGPGTRLTVL.

V and J are TRBV5-1 and TRBJ2-7, with D possibly being TRBD2 (5 bases). Germline V CDR1 and CDR2: SGHRS, YFSETQ. V was trimmed by 0 bases and J by 0 bases, leaving 7 bases between them. The CDR3 covers 14 residues. In DNA, the CDR3 is TGCGCCAGCAGCTTGGTTACTAGCTCCTACGAGCAGTACTTC. Protein: CASSLVTSSYEQYF.

This sequence joins TRBV2 and TRBJ2-5; the match to TRBD2 covers 8 bases. Germline values: CDR1 SNHLY, CDR2 FYNNEI. The CDR3 is 16 amino acids. The junction had 5 bases not matched to a gene; V was cut back by 1 base and J by 1 base. Here the CDR3 DNA reads TGTGCCAGCAGTGAAGGTACTAGCGGACGCCAAGAGACCCAGTACTTC. Protein product: CASSEGTSGRQETQYF.

The chain uses TRBV20-1 and TRBJ2-1; tentatively, D is TRBD2 (6 bases). V lost 6 bases to trimming and J lost 7 bases, with 7 bases between them. The length of the CDR3 is 10 residues. Germline lookup yields CDR1 DFQATT and CDR2 SNEGSKA (reference sequence). CDR3: CSAAGNEQFF. In DNA, the CDR3 is TGCAGTGCCGCGGGGAATGAGCAGTTCTTC.

The chain carries TRBV29-1 and TRBJ2-3; TRBD2 agrees at 9 bases. The CDR3 runs 17 residues. Germline CDR1 reads SQVTM; CDR2 reads ANQGSEA. Trimming at V came to 8 bases and at J to 3 bases, leaving 18 bases not matched to a gene. The CDR3 sequence: CSSILLLRGGQTDTQYF. In DNA form, the CDR3 reads TGCAGCTCTATCCTCCTCTTGCGGGGGGGCCAAACAGATACGCAGTATTTT.